This paragraph covers one TCR beta chain sequence. Its antigen remains unknown. This sample stems from a study of blood T cells in healthy people across ages. General study findings and limits: Roughly linear declines in TCR beta diversity per million T cells occurred with age.

Using a J-beta primer mix together with a sample-barcoded 5' primer, a second PCR was run for about 6 to 11 cycles. TCRdb ran MiXCR on the 5' RACE reads and lists one entry per CDR3 protein. The sample carries about 640,000 distinct CDR3 sequences, about 53% recorded once. V was cut by 0 bases and J by 5 bases, with 11 bases left in between. Germline V gene sequence: CDR1 SGHTA, CDR2 FQGNSA. The length of the CDR3 is 14 residues. Input material: blood. This clonotype was sampled from a man between 60 and 75 years old in good health. V and J are TRBV7-2 and TRBJ2-7; tentatively, D is TRBD1 or TRBD2 (6 bases each). The DNA of the CDR3 is TGTGCCAGCAGCTTAGCCGGGGGCGGGAACGAGCAGTACTTC. Translating gives CASSLAGGGNEQYF.